This T cell receptor (beta chain) comes out of a study of blood T cell repertoires in COVID-19. At the level of the study: COVID-19 samples, acute and convalescent, were from the United States, Italy and Spain. PBMCs, B-cell-depleted T cells, or T cells were the source of the cDNA or gDNA that made up the material.

Original methodology: Quantification of nucleated cells was approximated via reference gene primer amplification. Some clones are missing from TCRdb's copy, which holds only in-frame ones; the method was immunoSEQ multiplex PCR. The D gene and trimming were derived from the DNA, and the V and J assignments and clone size from that table. The sample has 85,000 to 130,000 clones; approximately 88% are singletons. Germline-derived CDR1 and CDR2 are SGHNT and YENEEA. V shed 5 bases, J shed 3 bases, and the junction held 5 bases outside the gene matches. The CDR3 loop spans 15 amino acids. Sequencing was performed on peripheral blood. This sequence joins TRBV11-3 and TRBJ1-4; 8 positions match TRBD1. The clonotype originates from a human donor in a cohort sampled during active COVID-19. CDR3 loop: CASSQTGVSNEKLFF. DNA for the CDR3: TGTGCCAGCAGCCAGACAGGGGTTTCTAATGAAAAACTGTTTTTT.